This is a list of T cell receptor beta chains from one sample in a study of T cell changes during pregnancy in multiple sclerosis. Some clones are missing from TCRdb's copy, which holds only in-frame ones; the method was immunoSEQ multiplex PCR. The repertoire holds about 55,000 clones, with more than 80% as singletons. This specimen was CD4+ T cells from peripheral blood mononuclear cells, taken in the first trimester of pregnancy. The receptors come from a female donor with multiple sclerosis, enrolled in a pregnancy study. Both conserved end residues are part of each CDR3. D genes are given only for firm matches. A clone size is listed for some rows: how often the clone was seen (once, few, many), or a class if it is expanded.

V,J,D,size,CDR3,DNA
TRBV4-1,TRBJ1-2,TRBD1,.,CASSQGQGFYYGYTF,TGCGCCAGCAGCCAGGGACAGGGTTTCTACTATGGCTACACCTTC
TRBV7-2,TRBJ1-1,TRBD1,.,CASSGQTGGGTEAFF,TGTGCCAGCAGCGGACAGACAGGGGGGGGCACTGAAGCTTTCTTT
TRBV7-9,TRBJ2-7,TRBD2,.,CASSFLKRGRYEQYF,TGTGCCAGCAGCTTTCTAAAGCGGGGTCGCTACGAGCAGTACTTC
TRBV6-9,TRBJ1-5,.,.,CASSYMARFDNQPQHF,TGTGCCAGCAGTTATATGGCCCGATTTGACAATCAGCCCCAGCATTTT
TRBV2,TRBJ2-1,TRBD2,once,CASSEVAGSQLGAFF,TGTGCCAGCAGTGAAGTAGCGGGAAGCCAACTGGGGGCGTTCTTC
TRBV5-4,TRBJ2-2,TRBD2,.,CASSSGGRTGELFF,TGTGCCAGTTCTAGCGGGGGGCGGACCGGGGAGCTGTTTTTT
TRBV18,TRBJ1-2,TRBD1,.,CASSFRQGEVDGYTF,TGTGCCAGCTCATTCCGACAGGGAGAGGTAGATGGCTACACCTTC
TRBV10-3,TRBJ2-7,.,.,CAISVKAPYGQRDSRNEQYF,TGTGCCATCAGTGTTAAGGCTCCCTACGGTCAACGAGACAGCAGGAACGAGCAGTACTTC
TRBV7-8,TRBJ1-4,TRBD1,.,CASTTDRLGRVEKLFF,TGTGCCAGCACCACGGACAGGCTCGGTCGAGTTGAAAAACTGTTTTTT
TRBV5-1,TRBJ2-1,TRBD2,.,CASSLASLAGYLRAYNEQFF,TGCGCCAGCAGCTTGGCCTCACTAGCGGGCTACCTGAGGGCCTACAATGAGCAGTTCTTC
TRBV4-1,TRBJ1-3,TRBD1,.,CASSQGMGQNSGNTIYF,TGCGCCAGCAGCCAAGGAATGGGACAGAACTCTGGAAACACCATATATTTT